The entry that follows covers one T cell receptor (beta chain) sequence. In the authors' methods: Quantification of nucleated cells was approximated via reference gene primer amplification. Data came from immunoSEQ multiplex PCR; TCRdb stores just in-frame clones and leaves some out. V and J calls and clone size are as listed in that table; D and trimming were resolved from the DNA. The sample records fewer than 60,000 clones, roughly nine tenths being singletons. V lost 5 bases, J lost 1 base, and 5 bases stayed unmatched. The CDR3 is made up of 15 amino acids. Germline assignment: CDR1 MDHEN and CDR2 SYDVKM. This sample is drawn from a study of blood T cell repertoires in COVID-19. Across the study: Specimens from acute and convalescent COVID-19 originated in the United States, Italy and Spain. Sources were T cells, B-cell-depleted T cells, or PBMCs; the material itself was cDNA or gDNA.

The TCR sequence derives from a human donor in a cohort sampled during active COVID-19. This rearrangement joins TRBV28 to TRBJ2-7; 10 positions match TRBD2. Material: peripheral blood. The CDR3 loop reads CASSTQGLASYEQYF. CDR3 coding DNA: TGTGCCAGCAGTACACAGGGACTAGCGTCCTACGAGCAGTACTTC. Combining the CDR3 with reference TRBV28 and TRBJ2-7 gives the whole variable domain DVKVTQSSRYLVKRTGEKVFLECVQDMDHENMFWYRQDPGLGLRLIYFSYDVKMKEKGDIPEGYSVSREKKERFSLILESASTNQTSMYLCASSTQGLASYEQYFGPGTRLTVT.